This T cell receptor (beta chain) was retrieved from a study of CD8+CD57+ T cells in acquired aplastic anemia. Study information: Approximately 11 million reads were obtained on average for healthy donor CD4+ cells.

TCR beta VDJ combinations and CDR3 sequences were profiled from genomic DNA. TCRdb redid the calling of the reads with MiXCR, one entry per CDR3 protein. The sample consists of hundreds of thousands of distinct CDR3 sequences, 55% to 70% of them appearing once. The CDR3 runs to 16 residues. The V gene's germline CDR1 is SNHLY and CDR2 FYNNEI. V lost 4 bases and J lost 2, with 15 bases in between. This sequence was found in a human donor in good health, serving as a control. Sequenced sample: sorted CD4+, CD8+, or CD8+CD57+ T cells (not recorded which) from PBMCs. This chain connects TRBV2 to TRBJ1-5; D perhaps matches TRBD1 (6 bases). This CDR3 reads CASSGETGDGNQPQHF. The DNA for the CDR3 is TGTGCCAGCAGTGGGGAGACAGGCGACGGCAATCAGCCCCAGCATTTT.